Following are 9 T cell receptor beta chains from one sample sequenced in a study of blood T cell repertoires in COVID-19. Generated by immunoSEQ multiplex PCR, the TCRdb table keeps only in-frame clones and is missing some. The sample lists 400,000 or so clones, roughly 90% occurring once. Sequenced sample: peripheral blood. Receptor source: a man between 18 and 35 years old with COVID-19, enrolled during active disease.

V usage is TRBV18 and J usage is TRBJ2-7, with D tentatively TRBD1 (5 bases). The CDR3 contains 15 residues. In germline, CDR1 is KGHSH, CDR2 LQKENI. The V end was cut by 3 bases, the J end by 2 bases, with 14 bases between. CDR3 coding DNA: TGTGCCAGCTCACCCCGGGTGGGGCGGACCTACGAGCAGTACTTC. Protein product: CASSPRVGRTYEQYF.

The genes are TRBV7-9 and TRBJ1-2, with 7 bases that match TRBD1. The ends lost 5 bases at V and 3 bases at J; junction bases unmatched: 9. CDR1 SEHNR and CDR2 FQNEAQ come from the germline V gene (reference sequence). The CDR3 totals 15 residues. The CDR3 is CASSAAPTGDYGYTF. CDR3 sequence (DNA): TGTGCCAGCAGCGCGGCCCCTACAGGGGACTATGGCTACACCTTC.

Of note for this clone: One end of the junction does not line up with germline, which may come from a read error. J is TRBJ2-5 and V is TRBV24-1; 7 nucleotides line up with TRBD1. The CDR3 is 13 amino acids. From germline, CDR1 is KGHDR and CDR2 SFDVKD. In DNA form, the CDR3 reads TGTGCCACCTGTGATAAACCAGGGGGAGCCCAGTACTTC. Amino acids: CATCDKPGGAQYF.

The rearrangement links TRBV2 to TRBJ2-2, with 8 bases lining up with TRBD2. Germline V gene data show CDR1 as SNHLY and CDR2 as FYNNEI. The CDR3 has 14 amino acids. V lost 8 bases, J lost 2 bases, and 4 bases stayed unmatched. CDR3 in DNA: TGTGCCAGCGTAACTAGCGGTAACACCGGGGAGCTGTTTTTT. Protein product: CASVTSGNTGELFF.

The chain joins TRBV19 to TRBJ2-3; D gene uncertain. V was pared by 3 bases and J by 2 bases, with 12 bases between. The V gene's germline CDR1 is LNHDA and CDR2 SQIVND (reference sequence). The length of the CDR3 is 15 residues. In DNA form, the CDR3 reads TGTGCCAGTAGTATTGTGGCAGACATCACAGATACGCAGTATTTT. It codes for CASSIVADITDTQYF.

J is TRBJ1-4 and V is TRBV19; D is perhaps TRBD1 (6 bases). The CDR3 extends over 14 amino acids. Trimming left V 5 bases short and J 4 bases short, with 11 bases between. Germline V gene lookup returns CDR1 LNHDA and CDR2 SQIVND (reference sequence). The CDR3 sequence is CASSVTGGNEKLFF. As DNA, the CDR3 is TGTGCCAGTAGTGTGACAGGAGGTAATGAAAAACTGTTTTTT.

The gene calls are TRBV11-3 and TRBJ1-2; D not resolved. V lost 1 base, J lost 2 bases, and 11 bases lay in between. Germline CDR1 reads SGHNT; CDR2 reads YENEEA. This CDR3 spans 15 amino acids. The CDR3 sequence is CASSLGHRRNYGYTF. DNA of the CDR3: TGTGCCAGCAGCTTAGGGCACAGAAGAAACTATGGCTACACCTTC.

V usage is TRBV7-9 and J usage is TRBJ1-6; tentative D call: TRBD1 (6 bases). CDR1 and CDR2 (germline): SEHNR, FQNEAQ (reference sequence). Trimming pared 2 bases from V and 7 bases from J, leaving 12 bases between. This CDR3 spans 15 amino acids. The CDR3 DNA sequence: TGTGCCAGCAGCTTAACACAGGGTAGGAATTCACCCCTCCACTTT. Translating gives CASSLTQGRNSPLHF. The full variable domain, its missing parts supplied by reference TRBV7-9 and TRBJ1-6, is DTGVSQNPRHKITKRGQNVTFRCDPISEHNRLYWYRQTLGQGPEFLTYFQNEAQLEKSRLLSDRFSAERPKGSFSTLEIQRTEQGDSAMYLCASSLTQGRNSPLHFGNGTRLTVT.

This clone has only a few counts. The CDR3 loop is CASSPAGGGSYNEQFF. The DNA of the CDR3 is TGTGCCAGCAGCCCCGCTGGGGGGGGCTCCTACAATGAGCAGTTCTTC. This rearrangement joins TRBV5-4 to TRBJ2-1; TRBD2 agrees at 7 bases. Trimming cost V 4 bases and J 0 bases; bases outside gene matches: 7. The CDR3 runs 16 residues. Germline V gene lookup returns CDR1 SGHNT and CDR2 YYREEE (reference sequence).